The 15 T cell receptor beta chains presented below share a single source sample, sequenced in a study of PD-L1 blockade in urothelial cancer. Method: immunoSEQ multiplex PCR; TCRdb's copy keeps in-frame clones and lacks some. The sample lists roughly 77,000 clones; 84% were seen once. Time point noted: pretreatment peripheral blood. The source was PBMCs, collected around atezolizumab (anti-PD-L1) treatment. The receptors were gathered from a woman in her 70s with urothelial cancer.

The rearrangement uses TRBV9 and TRBJ1-2; D is unclear. The CDR3 sequence is 18 residues long. CDR1 and CDR2 (germline): SGDLS, YYNGEE. The V end lost 4 bases, the J end lost 0 bases, and 22 bases lay between the germline ends. CDR3 in amino acids: CASSPLSGALLANYGYTF. The CDR3 nucleotides read TGTGCCAGCAGCCCGTTGTCGGGAGCACTACTAGCTAACTATGGCTACACCTTC.

The V and J genes are TRBV18 and TRBJ2-3; 7 nucleotides agree with TRBD1. Germline V lookup: CDR1 KGHSH, CDR2 LQKENI. V trimming: 5 bases; J trimming: 0 bases; junction bases outside the gene matches: 5. This CDR3 region has 15 residues. The CDR3 loop reads CASSGLTGSTDTQYF. The CDR3 nucleotides are TGTGCCAGCTCAGGGTTGACAGGGAGCACAGATACGCAGTATTTT. The full variable domain, completed using reference TRBV18 and TRBJ2-3, is NAGVMQNPRHLVRRRGQEARLRCSPMKGHSHVYWYRQLPEEGLKFMVYLQKENIIDESGMPKERFSAEFPKEGPSILRIQQVVRGDSAAYFCASSGLTGSTDTQYFGPGTRLTVL.

The CDR3 here is CASISGRAGTDTQYF. DNA of the CDR3: TGTGCCAGTATCAGCGGGAGGGCAGGCACAGATACGCAGTATTTT. The chain links TRBV19 to TRBJ2-3, with 10 bases that match TRBD2. Trimming cost V 7 bases and J 1 base; bases outside gene matches: 5. CDR3 length: 15 residues. The V gene's germline CDR1 is LNHDA and CDR2 SQIVND (reference sequence). Full variable domain (rest looked up from reference TRBV19 and TRBJ2-3): DGGITQSPKYLFRKEGQNVTLSCEQNLNHDAMYWYRQDPGQGLRLIYYSQIVNDFQKGDIAEGYSVSREKKESFPLTVTSAQKNPTAFYLCASISGRAGTDTQYFGPGTRLTVL.

J is TRBJ1-2 and V is TRBV6-1; 8 bases line up with TRBD1. The CDR3 has 14 residues. Germline values: CDR1 MNHNS, CDR2 SASEGT. Trimming removed 4 bases from V and 4 bases from J; junction bases left unmatched: 5. CDR3 coding DNA: TGTGCCAGCAGTGGGACAGGGTCCCTCTATGGCTACACCTTC. Translated: CASSGTGSLYGYTF.

The CDR3 loop reads CASSGLSGNTIYF. The CDR3 DNA reads as TGTGCCAGCAGCGGACTTTCTGGAAACACCATATATTTT. V gene TRBV14 combines with J gene TRBJ1-3, with unresolved D. The V gene lost 5 bases and the J gene lost 1 base, with 6 bases spanning the gap. The CDR3 is made up of 13 amino acids. Looked up from germline, CDR1 is SGHDN and CDR2 is FVKESK. Using reference TRBV14 and TRBJ1-3 for the parts outside the CDR3, the full variable domain is EAGVTQFPSHSVIEKGQTVTLRCDPISGHDNLYWYRRVMGKEIKFLLHFVKESKQDESGMPNNRFLAERTGGTYSTLKVQPAELEDSGVYFCASSGLSGNTIYFGEGSWLTVV.

This sequence joins TRBV4-1 and TRBJ1-1, with D possibly matching TRBD1 (5 bases). This CDR3 has 14 amino acids. The germline gives CDR1 MGHRA, CDR2 YSYEKL. V was pared by 0 bases and J by 1 base, with 6 bases between. In nucleotides, the CDR3 is TGCGCCAGCAGCCAAGACAGGGCGAACACTGAAGCTTTCTTT. This translates into CASSQDRANTEAFF.

This chain links TRBV29-1 with TRBJ2-7, with 10 bases matching TRBD1. The CDR3 spans 17 residues. The germline V gene has CDR1 SQVTM and CDR2 ANQGSEA. V lost 0 bases to trimming and J lost 3 bases; unmatched junction nucleotides: 11. The CDR3 bases are TGCAGCGTTGAAGATTCCTTGAAGACAGGGGGCGGCTACGAGCAGTACTTC. This translates into CSVEDSLKTGGGYEQYF.

V gene TRBV5-4 combines with J gene TRBJ1-4; the match to TRBD1 covers 9 bases. The V gene's germline CDR1 is SGHNT and CDR2 YYREEE (reference sequence). The CDR3 spans 15 residues. V was pared by 4 bases and J by 7 bases, with 8 bases of the junction left unmatched. CDR3 nucleotides: TGTGCCAGCAGCACAGGACAGGGGTTATCTGAAAAACTGTTTTTT. Translating gives CASSTGQGLSEKLFF.

This chain uses TRBV29-1 with TRBJ1-3; 9 bases match TRBD1. The V segment lost 5 bases and the J segment 4 bases; nucleotides outside the gene matches: 12. CDR1 and CDR2 from the germline V gene are SQVTM and ANQGSEA. The CDR3 is made up of 16 amino acids. DNA of the CDR3: TGCAGCGTTCAACCCGCCGGGACAGGGATCGGAAACACCATATATTTT. As protein: CSVQPAGTGIGNTIYF.

This clone showed up just a few times. The rearrangement links TRBV10-3 to TRBJ2-1; the D is unclear. With 2 bases removed from V and 3 bases from J, the gap between germline ends came to 17 bases. CDR1 and CDR2 (germline): ENHRY, SYGVKD. The CDR3 extends over 17 amino acids. The CDR3 sequence: CAISERPSEILYNEQFF. The CDR3 DNA reads as TGTGCCATCAGTGAGCGGCCCAGCGAGATCCTCTACAATGAGCAGTTCTTC.

Only a few counts were recorded for this clone. The chain recombines TRBV6-6 with TRBJ2-2; D might be TRBD2 (7 bases). Germline loops: CDR1 MNHNY, CDR2 SVGAGI (reference sequence). Trimming took 0 bases from V and 6 from J, leaving 14 bases between them. CDR3 length: 16 residues. The CDR3, as DNA: TGTGCCAGCAGTTACTCGGGGAGGGGGAAAGCCGGGGAGCTGTTTTTT. The encoded protein is CASSYSGRGKAGELFF.

The rearrangement uses TRBV2 and TRBJ1-2, with D possibly matching TRBD1 (6 bases). The CDR3 has 16 amino acids. CDR1 SNHLY and CDR2 FYNNEI come from the germline V gene. V was trimmed by 3 bases and J by 0 bases, leaving 14 bases between them. CDR3 in amino acids: CASSDGRGEPNYGYTF. The CDR3 nucleotides read TGTGCCAGCAGTGACGGGAGGGGGGAACCTAACTATGGCTACACCTTC.

The rearrangement joins TRBV5-6 to TRBJ1-5; TRBD1 matches at 8 bases. The CDR3 sequence is 14 residues long. Trimming cost V 4 bases and J 6 bases; bases outside gene matches: 6. The germline CDR1 and CDR2 sequences are SGHDT and YYEEEE. Here the CDR3 DNA reads TGTGCCAGCAGCACCTTGACAGGGGTTCAGCCCCAGCATTTT. This encodes CASSTLTGVQPQHF. Using reference TRBV5-6 and TRBJ1-5 for the parts outside the CDR3, the full variable domain is DAGVTQSPTHLIKTRGQQVTLRCSPKSGHDTVSWYQQALGQGPQFIFQYYEEEERQRGNFPDRFSGHQFPNYSSELNVNALLLGDSALYLCASSTLTGVQPQHFGDGTRLSIL.

Regarding this clone: Within the sample, other DNA sequences also encode this same CDR3. The rearrangement joins TRBV30 to TRBJ1-6, with D unresolved. The CDR3 covers 12 residues. The V end lost 2 bases, the J end lost 7 bases, and 6 bases lay between the germline ends. Germline-derived CDR1 and CDR2 are GTSNPN and SVGIG (reference sequence). Written as DNA, the CDR3 is TGTGCCTGGAGTTCGACAAATTCACCCCTCCACTTT. This codes for CAWSSTNSPLHF.

The V and J genes are TRBV6-6 and TRBJ1-6; possible D gene TRBD1, 5 bases. The CDR3 has 16 amino acids. The germline CDR1 and CDR2 sequences are MNHNY and SVGAGI (reference sequence). V lost 5 bases and J lost 0, with 11 bases in between. CDR3 region: CASSHGGSSYNSPLHF. The CDR3 coding sequence is TGTGCCAGCAGTCACGGGGGGAGCTCCTATAATTCACCCCTCCACTTT.